This note documents a single TCR beta chain sequence. Study processing details: Amplification with reference gene primers provided the estimates of nucleated cell counts. Profiling relied on immunoSEQ multiplex PCR, and the TCRdb table lists in-frame clones only, not all of them. V and J calls and clone size are those listed in that table; D and trimming were worked out from the DNA. The sample lists roughly 200,000 clones, 85% occurring once. The sample is drawn from a study of blood T cell repertoires in COVID-19. Study details: Samples came from the United States, Italy and Spain, spanning acute and convalescent COVID-19. T cells, B-cell-depleted T cells, or PBMCs supplied cDNA or gDNA.

Trimming took 6 bases from V and 7 from J; bases not matched to a gene: 8. The length of the CDR3 is 13 residues. The germline CDR1 and CDR2 sequences are LNHDA and SQIVND (reference sequence). This clonotype was obtained from a woman of 80 years or more with acute or convalescent COVID-19. The chain carries TRBV19 and TRBJ1-1; TRBD1 matches 7 bases. Material for sequencing was peripheral blood. The chain's CDR3 is CASSVTGLVEAFF. DNA for the CDR3: TGTGCCAGTAGCGTGACAGGGTTGGTTGAAGCTTTCTTT. The full variable domain, with the rest looked up from reference TRBV19 and TRBJ1-1, is DGGITQSPKYLFRKEGQNVTLSCEQNLNHDAMYWYRQDPGQGLRLIYYSQIVNDFQKGDIAEGYSVSREKKESFPLTVTSAQKNPTAFYLCASSVTGLVEAFFGQGTRLTVV.